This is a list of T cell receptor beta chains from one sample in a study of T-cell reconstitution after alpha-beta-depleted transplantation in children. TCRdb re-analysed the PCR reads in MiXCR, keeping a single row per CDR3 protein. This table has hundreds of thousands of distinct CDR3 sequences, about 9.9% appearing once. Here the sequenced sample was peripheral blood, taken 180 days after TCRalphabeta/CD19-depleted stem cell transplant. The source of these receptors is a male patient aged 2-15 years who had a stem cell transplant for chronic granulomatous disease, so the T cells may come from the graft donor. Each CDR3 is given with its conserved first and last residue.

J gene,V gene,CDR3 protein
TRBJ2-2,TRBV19,CASSIRADGELFF
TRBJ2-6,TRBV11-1,CASSSLVAGVSAGANVLTF
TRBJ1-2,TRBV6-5,CASSYSDRVNYGYTF
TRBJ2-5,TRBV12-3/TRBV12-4,CASSLAGRGSETQYF
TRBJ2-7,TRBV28,CASSRPGSLREQYF
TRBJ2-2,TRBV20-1,CSAASGGTGELFF
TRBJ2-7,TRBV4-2,CASSQGGRDGSFEQYF
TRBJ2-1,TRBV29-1,CSVEGDYPIMNEQFF
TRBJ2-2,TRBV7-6,CASSGERGLAGVGTGELFF
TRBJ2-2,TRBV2,CASSEGARDTGELFF
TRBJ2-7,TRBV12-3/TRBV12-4,CASSHRIPYYEQYF
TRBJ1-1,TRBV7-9,CASSLATPLNTEAFF
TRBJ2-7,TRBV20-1,CSATRTSEQYF
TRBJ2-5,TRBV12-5,CASGLPYGQGADQETQYF
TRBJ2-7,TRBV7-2,CASSFKYEQYF
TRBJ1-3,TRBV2,CASRWKGRETSGNTIYF
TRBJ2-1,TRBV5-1,CASSPDTGPSSYNEQFF
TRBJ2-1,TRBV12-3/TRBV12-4,CASRSGHEQFF
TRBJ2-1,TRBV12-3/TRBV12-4,CASSWDYYNEQFF
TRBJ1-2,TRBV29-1,CSAPFLGGAYGYTF
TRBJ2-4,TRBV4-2,CASSQDPWGLLNIQYF
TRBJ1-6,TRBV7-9,CASSPSGDSPLHF
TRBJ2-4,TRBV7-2,CASSPEAAGGNIQYF
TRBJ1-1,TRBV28,CASIMGGIGNTEAFF
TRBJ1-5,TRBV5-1,CASSSDGRSNQPQHF
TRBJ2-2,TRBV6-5,CASSYSTGPGELFF
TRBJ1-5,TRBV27,CASSFGPGFGGEPQHF
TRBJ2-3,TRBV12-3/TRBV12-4,CASRAISGGSTDTQYF
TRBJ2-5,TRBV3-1,CASSREVLGRGSETQYF
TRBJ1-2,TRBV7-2,CASSGNRGAGQGYTF
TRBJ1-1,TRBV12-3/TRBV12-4,CASSTLKNTEAFF
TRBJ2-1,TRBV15,CATSREPGPSYNEPFF
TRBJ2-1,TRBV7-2,CASSLEGDYNEQFF
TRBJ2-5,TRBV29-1,CSVVRSPQETQYF
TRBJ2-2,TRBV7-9,CASSLQGDAGELFF